Listed below are T cell receptor beta chains from one sample, sequenced in a study of blood T cells in healthy people across ages. MiXCR, applied by TCRdb to the 5' RACE reads, yields one record per CDR3 protein. The sample carries 580,000 or so distinct CDR3 sequences, under 55% recorded once. The source material was blood. Receptor source: a man at least 80 years old in good health. The CDR3 runs from the conserved cysteine through the conserved F or W. A D gene is named only where the DNA matches it firmly. Size is omitted from some rows. Given values are once, few, many or a class for expanded clones.

j_call d_call v_call clone_size cdr3_nt cdr3_aa
TRBJ2-3 NA TRBV12-3/TRBV12-4 few TGTGCCAGCAGTTTTGGGCTCACGGGCACAGATACGCAGTATTTT CASSFGLTGTDTQYF
TRBJ2-1 NA TRBV29-1 few TGCAGCGTTGCCCTTCTGGGGGGCTCCTACAATGAGCAGTTCTTC CSVALLGGSYNEQFF
TRBJ2-1 NA TRBV28 NA TGTGCCAGCAGAGGAGGGCCTAGCAATGAGCAGTTCTTC CASRGGPSNEQFF
TRBJ1-1 NA TRBV5-5 few TGTGCCAGCAGCTTGTTCGAGGGAAACACTGAAGCTTTCTTT CASSLFEGNTEAFF
TRBJ1-1 NA TRBV7-2 NA TGTGCCAGCAGCGCCCGACTGGGCACTGAAGCTTTCTTT CASSARLGTEAFF
TRBJ2-1 NA TRBV20-1 NA TGCAGTGCGTATGGGAGAACCTACAATGAGCAGTTCTTC CSAYGRTYNEQFF
TRBJ2-1 NA TRBV10-3 NA TGTGCCAGTGCTTCGGGCAGCAACCGCTACAATGAGCAGTTCTTC CASASGSNRYNEQFF
TRBJ2-1 NA TRBV5-1 few TGCGCCAGCAGCTCGGGAGTCCGCAATGAGCAGTTCTTC CASSSGVRNEQFF
TRBJ2-7 NA TRBV29-1 NA TGCAGCGCCCACGGCGGGACCGCCTACGAGCAGTACTTC CSAHGGTAYEQYF
TRBJ1-2 TRBD1 TRBV25-1 NA TGTGCCAGCAGTGACTGGGACAGGACGATTTATGGCTACACCTTC CASSDWDRTIYGYTF
TRBJ2-7 NA TRBV10-2 NA TGCGCCAGTAGACACATGGGTGGGAACGAGCAGTACTTC CASRHMGGNEQYF
TRBJ2-2 TRBD1 TRBV29-1 once TGCAGCGCCTTGCAGGGGGCGGGCACCGGGGAGCTGTTTTTT CSALQGAGTGELFF
TRBJ1-1 NA TRBV4-1 NA TGCGCCAGCAGCCAGACGGCGGGGGAAGGGACTGAAGCTTTCTTT CASSQTAGEGTEAFF
TRBJ1-6 TRBD1 TRBV6-5 many TGTGCCAGCAGCCGAGGACAGGGAGGTTCACCCCTCCACTTT CASSRGQGGSPLHF
TRBJ2-3 TRBD2 TRBV5-1 few TGCGCCAGCAGCGGACGGACTAGCGGTAGCACAGATACGCAGTATTTT CASSGRTSGSTDTQYF
TRBJ2-6 NA TRBV24-1 NA TGTGCCACCAGTGATTTGCATGGTAGGGAAGATGGGGCCAACGTCCTGACTTTC CATSDLHGREDGANVLTF
TRBJ2-7 TRBD1 TRBV7-9 NA TGTGTCAGCAGCTCAACAGGGGGCCAATCCTACGAGCAGTACTTC CVSSSTGGQSYEQYF
TRBJ1-5 TRBD1 TRBV5-8 NA TGTGCCAGCAACTTACAGGGGAGATTTGATCAGCCCCAGCATTTT CASNLQGRFDQPQHF
TRBJ2-1 NA TRBV20-1 few TGCAGTGTAATCGACAGCCGGGGATACAATGAGCAGTTCTTC CSVIDSRGYNEQFF
TRBJ1-4 NA TRBV24-1 NA TGTGCCACCAGTCGAGGAGAGGAAAAACTGTTTTTT CATSRGEEKLFF
TRBJ2-7 NA TRBV7-2 many TGTGCCAGCAGCTTAAGCTACGAGCAGTACTTC CASSLSYEQYF
TRBJ2-1 TRBD2 TRBV24-1 NA TGTGCCACCAGTGATCCTTCAGCTCATGGGGGGGGGTTAGATGAGCAGTTCTTC CATSDPSAHGGGLDEQFF
TRBJ2-3 TRBD1 TRBV10-2 few TGCGCCAGCAGTGGACAGGGATTCCCAGATACGCAGTATTTT CASSGQGFPDTQYF
TRBJ2-7 NA TRBV4-2 NA TGTGCCAGCAGCCAAGCTCAGGGGTCAGAGCAGTACTTC CASSQAQGSEQYF
TRBJ2-3 TRBD2 TRBV7-2 NA TGTGCCAGCAGCTGGACTAGCGTTATACCAGATACGCAGTATTTT CASSWTSVIPDTQYF
TRBJ2-3 TRBD2 TRBV12-3/TRBV12-4 NA TGTGCCAGCTCCGCGGGGGGACGAGGCACAGATACGCAGTATTTT CASSAGGRGTDTQYF
TRBJ2-2 NA TRBV7-2 NA TGTGCCAGCAGCTCCTGGAAGGGGGTGAACACCGGGGAGCTGTTTTTT CASSSWKGVNTGELFF
TRBJ2-7 NA TRBV7-8 NA TGTGCCAGCAGTTCCCTGGGGAGCGAGGTGTACGAGCAGTACTTC CASSSLGSEVYEQYF
TRBJ2-1 TRBD2 TRBV29-1 few TGCAGCGTTGAAGATAGCGGGACTAGCAATGGTGAGCAGTTCTTC CSVEDSGTSNGEQFF